A single T cell receptor beta chain is shown here with its context. The antigen is not known. Amplification yielded TCR beta CDR3 regions, with RNA transcripts as the source. The primer set for the first-round RT-PCR of the TCR CDR3 was HTBI. A single record per CDR3 protein comes from TCRdb applying MiXCR to the multiplex PCR reads. The sample has 500,000 to 650,000 distinct CDR3 sequences, 15% to 20% seen once. The study excluded patients with uncontrolled infection, other autoimmune disease, pregnancy or lactation. Using roughly 9.4 ml of fresh peripheral blood, PBMCs were prepared. This record comes from a study of T cells in Graves' hyperthyroidism and ophthalmopathy. Overall study results and limits: Ophthalmopathy, as predicted by the model, came a median around 6.7 months after the prediction.

There are 14 residues in the CDR3. V was cut by 4 bases and J by 3 bases, with 13 bases left in between. Germline CDR1 reads DFQATT; CDR2 reads SNEGSKA (reference sequence). This receptor was taken from a man aged 40-49 years with Graves' ophthalmopathy. Sequencing was done on a sample of blood. The chain joins TRBV20-1 to TRBJ2-1, with D maybe TRBD2 (5 bases). CDR3 nucleotides: TGCAGTGCTACCCTGGGAGCCCTCTACAATGAGCAGTTCTTC. Translating gives CSATLGALYNEQFF.